This TCR beta chain appears in the sequencing data of a study of cytomegalovirus exposure and HLA in healthy donors (dated by TCRdb to the late 2010s). About the investigation overall: In an earlier analysis of fewer than 750 of the donors, about 270 Gb of sequence data and 90 million to 120 million unique TCR beta sequences from about 179 million T cells were reported. Around 320 gigabases of sequencing data and approximately 84 million unique TCR sequences were included in an early release covering several hundred HLA-typed donors. Of the roughly 400 genotyped donors, roughly 76% were placed in the genetic ancestry cluster associated with self-reported Caucasian donors. The study aimed to test whether signatures of past pathogen exposure could be identified by cataloging public T cell receptors. The T cell repertoires of 666 subjects were profiled by immunosequencing and related to cytomegalovirus serostatus. Besides the first cohort of 666 subjects, a separate validation cohort made up of roughly 120 different subjects was used. The study combined high-throughput TCR immunosequencing, statistical association of individual TCRs with disease status, and machine learning to predict cytomegalovirus infection status. A later analysis re-examined previously published TCR beta repertoires from just over 650 donors and added high-resolution HLA genotyping to investigate patterns of TCR occurrence. In the later analysis, no new phenotypic data were used to find candidate immune exposures; instead, reliance was placed on TCR beta sequences and their occurrence across donors. In an earlier analysis of 500 to 650 of the donors, high-throughput TCR beta sequencing was used to judge whether each TCR beta V gene segment behaved as functional or pseudogenic. Donor age, sex, ethnicity and CMV serostatus were compiled alongside the repertoire data. In a later genetic analysis, genome-wide SNP genotypes for about 65% of the 666 donors were used, and that subset was treated as a discovery cohort. All discovery cohort repertoires had been generated on a single sequencing platform. HLA typing included class I and class II loci at four-digit resolution. The number of typed donors differed by locus: about 620-630 for A, B, C, DRB1 and DQB1; roughly 510 for DQA1; around 580 for DPA1; and roughly 470 for DPB1. Roughly 5 DR-DQ haplotypes were handled as single units for association and clustering because linkage in the cohort was strong. Across around 400 genotyped donors of the cohort, an average of about 240,000 unique TCR beta nucleotide sequences per donor were sequenced, and approximately 17% of those sequences were non-productive.

In total, roughly 670 healthy bone marrow donors made up the cohort. Cohort members were all nominally healthy when sampled, although unrecorded immune exposures were likely present. The donor tested CMV seropositive and was one of the 289 seropositive cohort members. Each donor provided a peripheral blood sample, and peripheral blood mononuclear cells were used for TCR beta sequencing. The Qiagen DNeasy Blood Extraction Kit was used to extract genomic DNA from the blood cell samples. With respect to this clone: No antigen is known for it. Base-call qualities are not available, and no considerably larger clone is one nucleotide away.

Looking up the germline V gene yields CDR1 WSHSY and CDR2 SAAADI. The CDR3 starts with the cysteine, ends with the phenylalanine, and has 17 residues. The kept DNA is CDR3 alone, 51 bases in frame from the first base. Germline trimming amounts to 6 bases on V and 5 bases on J, with 9 as the count of junction bases outside the gene matches. The library came from the immunoSEQ multiplex PCR assay. For the multiplex PCR, a mixture combining 60 forward primers for TCR Vbeta segments and 13 reverse primers for TCR Jbeta segments was used. Amplification of the CDR3 region of rearranged TCR beta genes was performed with a multiplex PCR assay on genomic DNA. On the Illumina HiSeq System, the amplified TCR beta libraries were sequenced as 87-base-pair reads. Per the original workflow: Across the 670 or so repertoires, a later analysis counted 80 million or so unique TCR beta chains, approximately 10 million of which were shared by at least two donors. Raw reads were error-corrected and collapsed into unique sequences with a nearest-neighbor algorithm that merged closely related sequences to remove PCR and sequencing errors. V, D and J gene segments were assigned by aligning CDR3 sequences to IMGT reference sequences. For a sequence to be retained, a match of at least six nucleotides was required to both a V gene segment and a J gene segment. Rearrangements were called productive when the CDR3 lacked stop codons and stayed in frame with V and J; all others were non-productive. CDR3 was defined by IMGT convention, running from the second conserved V-encoded cysteine to the conserved J-encoded phenylalanine. The earlier analysis of about 610 of the donors excluded any sequence lacking an unambiguous match to a single V gene segment. In an earlier analysis of 450 to 750 of the donors, a V segment was called functional when productive rearrangements were above 56.7%, and segregating when the standard deviation between donors exceeded 5%. To diagnose cytomegalovirus status from the catalog of TCR beta chain sequences, a statistical classification framework was built. In a later analysis, TCR nucleotide sequences were compared against IMGT/GENE-DB human TR gene sequences so that V and J genes could be assigned. A later analysis assigned CDR3 sequences and most-parsimonious VDJ recombination scenarios with the TCRdist pipeline. In a later analysis, each TCR beta chain was defined by its CDR3 amino acid sequence together with its V-gene family, and reads without a unique V-gene family were excluded. As a way to deal with suspected cross-contamination and a sequencing artifact, a later analysis dropped 500 to 700 nucleotide sequences that were highly shared and had low generation probability. A later analysis calculated a clonal expansion index for each public chain from normalized within-repertoire ranks of inferred template counts. In a later analysis, generation probabilities were computed with a VDJ recombination model fitted to out-of-frame rearrangements, and the resulting probabilities were checked against IGoR. In a later analysis, hypergeometric tests were used to score TCR-TCR, TCR-HLA and TCR-CMV co-occurrence, with a repertoire-size bias correction applied to TCR pairs. In a later analysis, false discovery rates were estimated by permuting HLA or CMV assignments 20 times. In a later analysis, co-occurring TCRs were grouped with DBSCAN, and TCRdist sequence similarity was added when clustering was performed within HLA-allele-positive subsets. Repertoires with fewer than 30,000 or more than 120,000 public chains were left out of co-occurrence clustering, as were roughly five repertoires with anomalous nucleotide sharing. The source is immuneACCESS, and TCRdb retained only in-frame sequences with V and J called. Part of the clones is not carried over; for the studies checked, unresolved V genes explain less than half of this, and the remainder is unexplained. The D gene and trimming were derived from the DNA, and the V and J assignments and clone size from that table. Present in this sample are about 170,000 clones, 65% to 80% of which were seen just once. About 2.9% of the sample is in the top ten clones.

Overall study results and their limits: According to a later analysis, most CMV-associated TCR beta chains appeared to be HLA-restricted, and the HLA associations seemed to be driven largely by CMV exposure. A further reported finding was that TCR beta sequences accurately predicted the HLA-A and HLA-B alleles for most subjects in the first cohort. Because HLA typing was missing for some donors at each locus, association tests included only the typed subset. Some IMGT-functional V segments, including TRBV6-2 and TRBV6-3, could not be told apart with the 87-base-pair reads, so those segments were excluded. The classifier was reported to diagnose cytomegalovirus status with high specificity and sensitivity in both the original and validation cohorts. Specific HLA alleles were associated with some 15,000 TCR beta sequences at a false discovery rate of 0.05 in a later analysis. In a later analysis, TCR association rates were found to vary across HLA loci, with the most associated TCRs seen for DRB1 alleles and the fewest for HLA-C alleles. The study listed 150 to 200 TCR beta chains as associated with cytomegalovirus. Roughly uniform sequencing depth across donors was assumed in presence/absence analyses, although this assumption may not hold. An association between a missense DCLRE1C variant and V-gene and J-gene trimming of TCR beta chains was found in a later genetic analysis and replicated in an independent cohort. An earlier analysis of around 600 of the donors showed that most TCR beta V segments appeared in productive rearrangements either about 87% or about 30% of the time, which broadly matched IMGT annotations. Most TCR sequences were observed very rarely across donors, whereas some public TCRs were present in many individuals. A later genetic analysis reported fewer N-insertions in productive TCRs among donors in an Asian-associated ancestry cluster than the approximately 700-donor mean. Assigning TCR associations to individual alleles was difficult when HLA alleles, especially DR and DQ, strongly co-occurred. In a later analysis, HLA-associated TCR beta chains showed more clonal expansion and lower generation probabilities than non-associated chains that were equally common. In vitro tests confirmed that a few of the cytomegalovirus-associated TCR beta chains recognize cytomegalovirus antigens. Linkage disequilibrium might explain the correlated functional status among segregating V segments, but an unknown experimental factor could not be ruled out. Because counts were too low, about 18 rarely observed V segments, including chromosome 9 orphons, were excluded from the earlier analysis of around 590 of the donors. The only immune exposure information available for the cohort was CMV serostatus. In this cohort, only TCR beta chains were sequenced, and detectable features were limited by the absence of alpha or paired-chain data. The authors suggested that the approach could potentially be generalized to other disease states and immunological phenotypes. A cluster of highly shared sequence variants was judged likely to be a technical artifact of the sequencing pipeline. In a later analysis, several top co-occurrence clusters were reported to appear linked to parvovirus B19, influenza, CMV and Epstein-Barr virus.

Source material: PBMCs. The TCR comes from a woman aged 45-59 years in good health and CMV-seropositive. The chain is assembled from TRBV10-2 and TRBJ2-2; TRBD2 aligns with 13 central bases. The CDR3 here reads CASRGTSGAVRTGELFF. The DNA reads TGCGCCAGCAGAGGGACTAGCGGGGCTGTTCGGACCGGGGAGCTGTTTTTT.